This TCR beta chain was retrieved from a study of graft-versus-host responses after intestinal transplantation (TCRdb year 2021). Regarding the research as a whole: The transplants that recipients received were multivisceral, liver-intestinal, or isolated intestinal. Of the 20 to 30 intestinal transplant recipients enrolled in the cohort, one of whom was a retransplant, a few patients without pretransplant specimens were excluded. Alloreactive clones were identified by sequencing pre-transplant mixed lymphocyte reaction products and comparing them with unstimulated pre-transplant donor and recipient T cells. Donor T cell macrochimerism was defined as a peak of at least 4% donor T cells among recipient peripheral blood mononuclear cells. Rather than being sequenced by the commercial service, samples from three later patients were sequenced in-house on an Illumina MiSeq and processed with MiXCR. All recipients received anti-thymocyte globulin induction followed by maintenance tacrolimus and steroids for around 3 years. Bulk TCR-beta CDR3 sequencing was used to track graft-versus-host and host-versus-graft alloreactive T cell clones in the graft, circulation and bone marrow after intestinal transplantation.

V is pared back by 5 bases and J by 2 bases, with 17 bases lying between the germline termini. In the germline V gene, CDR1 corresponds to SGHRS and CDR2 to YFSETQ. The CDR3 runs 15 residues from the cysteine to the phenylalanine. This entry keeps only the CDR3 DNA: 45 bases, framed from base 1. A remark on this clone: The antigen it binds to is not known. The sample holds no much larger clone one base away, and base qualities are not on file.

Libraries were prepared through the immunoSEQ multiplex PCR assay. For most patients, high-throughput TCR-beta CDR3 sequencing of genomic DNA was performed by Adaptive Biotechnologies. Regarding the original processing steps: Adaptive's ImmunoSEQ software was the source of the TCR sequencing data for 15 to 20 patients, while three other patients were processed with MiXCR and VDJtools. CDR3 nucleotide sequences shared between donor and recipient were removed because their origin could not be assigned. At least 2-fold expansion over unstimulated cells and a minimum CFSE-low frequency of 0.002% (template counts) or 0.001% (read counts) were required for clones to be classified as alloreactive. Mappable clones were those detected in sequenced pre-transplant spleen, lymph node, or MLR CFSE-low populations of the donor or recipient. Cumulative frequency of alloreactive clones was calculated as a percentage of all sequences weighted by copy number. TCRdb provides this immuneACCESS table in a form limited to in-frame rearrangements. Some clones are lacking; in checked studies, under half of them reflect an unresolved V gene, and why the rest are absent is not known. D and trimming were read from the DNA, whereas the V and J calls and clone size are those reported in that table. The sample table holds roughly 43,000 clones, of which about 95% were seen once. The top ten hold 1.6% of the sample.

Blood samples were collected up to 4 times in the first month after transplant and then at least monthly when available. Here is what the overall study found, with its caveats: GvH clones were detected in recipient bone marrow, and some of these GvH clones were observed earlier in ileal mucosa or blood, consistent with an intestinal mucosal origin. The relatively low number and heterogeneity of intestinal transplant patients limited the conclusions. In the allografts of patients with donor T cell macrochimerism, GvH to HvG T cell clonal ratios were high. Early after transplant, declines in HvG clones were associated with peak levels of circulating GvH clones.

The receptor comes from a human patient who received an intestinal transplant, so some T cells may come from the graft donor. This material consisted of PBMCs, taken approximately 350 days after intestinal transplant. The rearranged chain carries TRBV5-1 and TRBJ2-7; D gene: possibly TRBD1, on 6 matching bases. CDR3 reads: CASRSQDSRTYEQYF. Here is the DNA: TGCGCCAGCAGGAGTCAGGACAGCCGAACCTACGAGCAGTACTTC.